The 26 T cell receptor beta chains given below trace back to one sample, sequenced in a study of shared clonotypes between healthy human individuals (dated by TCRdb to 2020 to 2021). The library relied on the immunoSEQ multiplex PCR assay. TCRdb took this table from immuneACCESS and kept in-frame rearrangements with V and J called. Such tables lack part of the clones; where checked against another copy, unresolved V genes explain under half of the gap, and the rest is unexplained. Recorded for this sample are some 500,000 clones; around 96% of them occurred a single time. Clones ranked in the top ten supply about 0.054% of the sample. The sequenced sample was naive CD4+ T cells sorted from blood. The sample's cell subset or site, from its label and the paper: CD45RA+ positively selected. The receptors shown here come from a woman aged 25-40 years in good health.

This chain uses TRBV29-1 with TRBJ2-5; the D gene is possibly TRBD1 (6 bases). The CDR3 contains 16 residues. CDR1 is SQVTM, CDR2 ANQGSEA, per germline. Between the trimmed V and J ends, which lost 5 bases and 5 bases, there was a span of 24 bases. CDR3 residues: CSVSATGLTIGETQYF. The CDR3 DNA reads TGCAGCGTTTCGGCGACAGGCCTAACGATTGGGGAGACCCAGTACTTC.

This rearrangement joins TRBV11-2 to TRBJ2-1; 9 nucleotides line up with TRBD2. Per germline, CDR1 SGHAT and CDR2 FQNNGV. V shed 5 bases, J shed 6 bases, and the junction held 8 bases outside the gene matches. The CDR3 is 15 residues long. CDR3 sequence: CASSDGTSLVNEQFF. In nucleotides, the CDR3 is TGTGCCAGCAGCGACGGGACTAGCCTTGTCAATGAGCAGTTCTTC.

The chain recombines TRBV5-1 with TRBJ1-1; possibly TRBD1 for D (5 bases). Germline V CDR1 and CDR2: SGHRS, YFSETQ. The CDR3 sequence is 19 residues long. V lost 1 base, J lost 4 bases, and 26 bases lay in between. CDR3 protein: CASSLLSFGGPNRGTEAFF. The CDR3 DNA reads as TGCGCCAGCAGCTTGCTTTCTTTTGGGGGACCTAATAGGGGCACTGAAGCTTTCTTT. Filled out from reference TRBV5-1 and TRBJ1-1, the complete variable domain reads KAGVTQTPRYLIKTRGQQVTLSCSPISGHRSVSWYQQTPGQGLQFLFEYFSETQRNKGNFPGRFSGRQFSNSRSEMNVSTLELGDSALYLCASSLLSFGGPNRGTEAFFGQGTRLTVV.

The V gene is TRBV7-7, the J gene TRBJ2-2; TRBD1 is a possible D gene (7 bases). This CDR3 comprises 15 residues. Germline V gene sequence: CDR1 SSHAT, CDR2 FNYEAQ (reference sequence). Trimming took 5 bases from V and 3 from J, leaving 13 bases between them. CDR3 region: CASSAAGQHTGELFF. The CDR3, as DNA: TGTGCCAGCAGCGCCGCGGGACAGCACACCGGGGAGCTGTTTTTT.

CDR3: CAPEAYDSGANVLTF. The CDR3 nucleotides read TGCGCCCCAGAGGCATACGATTCTGGGGCCAACGTCCTGACTTTC. The chain couples TRBV4-1 to TRBJ2-6; D not resolved. The length of the CDR3 is 15 residues. From germline, CDR1 is MGHRA and CDR2 YSYEKL. Trimming pared 11 bases from V and 1 base from J, leaving 15 bases between.

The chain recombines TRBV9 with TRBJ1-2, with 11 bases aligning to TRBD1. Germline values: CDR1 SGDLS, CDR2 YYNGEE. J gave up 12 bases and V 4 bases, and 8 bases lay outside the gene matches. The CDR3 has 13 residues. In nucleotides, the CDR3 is TGTGCCAGCAGCCCGCGGACAGGGGGCCTTCACACCTTC. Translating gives CASSPRTGGLHTF.

The chain's CDR3 is CASSFTRQGGYEQYF. The CDR3 DNA is TGTGCCAGCAGTTTCACCCGACAGGGAGGTTACGAGCAGTACTTC. The chain joins TRBV6-6 to TRBJ2-7, with D tentatively TRBD1 (7 bases). The CDR3 totals 15 residues. Looked up from germline, CDR1 is MNHNY and CDR2 is SVGAGI (reference sequence). The V end lost 4 bases, the J end lost 4 bases, and 17 bases lay between the germline ends.

CDR3 protein: CATSRVRGDRNTEAFF. CDR3 bases: TGTGCCACCAGCAGAGTTCGCGGGGATCGAAACACTGAAGCTTTCTTT. This chain joins TRBV15 and TRBJ1-1, with unresolved D. Germline loops: CDR1 LNHNV, CDR2 YYDKDF (reference sequence). The CDR3 spans 16 residues. Trimming took 1 base from V and 2 from J, leaving 14 bases between them.

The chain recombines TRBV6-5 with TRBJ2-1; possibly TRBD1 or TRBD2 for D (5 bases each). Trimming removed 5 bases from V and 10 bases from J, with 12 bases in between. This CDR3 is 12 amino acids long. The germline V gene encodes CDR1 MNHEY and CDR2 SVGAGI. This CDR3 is CASSGRGFEQFF. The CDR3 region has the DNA TGTGCCAGCAGTGGTCGGGGCTTCGAGCAGTTCTTC.

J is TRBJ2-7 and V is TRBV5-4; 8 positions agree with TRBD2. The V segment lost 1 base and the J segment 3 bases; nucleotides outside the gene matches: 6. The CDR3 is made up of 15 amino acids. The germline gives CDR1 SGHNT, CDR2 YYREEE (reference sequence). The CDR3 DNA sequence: TGTGCCAGCAGCTTGAAAACTAGCGGAGGCTACGAGCAGTACTTC. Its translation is CASSLKTSGGYEQYF.

The DNA of the CDR3 is TGTGCCAGCAGCTCGGGACAGGGCTCTGGGGCCAACGTCCTGACTTTC. It is translated as CASSSGQGSGANVLTF. V gene TRBV5-4 combines with J gene TRBJ2-6; 9 bases align to TRBD1. Looked up from germline, CDR1 is SGHNT and CDR2 is YYREEE (reference sequence). This CDR3 has 16 residues. V was pared by 3 bases and J by 0 bases, with 1 base of the junction left unmatched.

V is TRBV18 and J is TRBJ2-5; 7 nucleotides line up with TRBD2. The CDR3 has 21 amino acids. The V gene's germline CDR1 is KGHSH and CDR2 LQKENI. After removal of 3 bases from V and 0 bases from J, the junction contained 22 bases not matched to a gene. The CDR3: CASSPTKKVAGLLAHQETQYF. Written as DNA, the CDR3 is TGTGCCAGCTCACCGACCAAGAAAGTAGCGGGCCTCCTCGCCCACCAAGAGACCCAGTACTTC.

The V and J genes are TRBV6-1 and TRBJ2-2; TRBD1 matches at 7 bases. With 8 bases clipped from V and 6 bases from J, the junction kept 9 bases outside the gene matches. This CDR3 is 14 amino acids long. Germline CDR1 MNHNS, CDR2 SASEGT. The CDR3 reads CASWGQSEAGELFF. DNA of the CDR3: TGTGCCAGCTGGGGACAGTCAGAGGCCGGGGAGCTGTTTTTT.

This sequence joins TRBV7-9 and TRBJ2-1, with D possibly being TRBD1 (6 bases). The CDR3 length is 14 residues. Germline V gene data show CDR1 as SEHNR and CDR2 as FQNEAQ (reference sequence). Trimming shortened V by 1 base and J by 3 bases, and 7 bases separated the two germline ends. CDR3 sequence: CASSLVQGYNEQFF. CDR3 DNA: TGTGCCAGCAGCTTAGTACAGGGCTACAATGAGCAGTTCTTC.

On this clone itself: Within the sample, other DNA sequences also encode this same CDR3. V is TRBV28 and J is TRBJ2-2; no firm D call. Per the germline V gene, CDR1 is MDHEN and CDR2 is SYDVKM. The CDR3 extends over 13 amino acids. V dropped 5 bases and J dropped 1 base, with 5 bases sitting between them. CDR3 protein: CASSRRNTGELFF. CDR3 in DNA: TGTGCCAGCAGTAGGCGGAACACCGGGGAGCTGTTTTTT.

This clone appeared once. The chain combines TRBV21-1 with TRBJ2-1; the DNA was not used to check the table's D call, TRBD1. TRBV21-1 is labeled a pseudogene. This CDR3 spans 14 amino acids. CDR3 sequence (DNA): TGTGCCAGCACCGGACAGAGTCGCGACAATGAGCAGTTCTTC. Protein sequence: CASTGQSRDNEQFF.

CDR3 sequence (DNA): TGCGCCAGCAGCCCTGCGGCAGGTGTGGGATATAGCAATCAGCCCCAGCATTTT. It translates to CASSPAAGVGYSNQPQHF. The chain uses TRBV4-1 and TRBJ1-5, with D hard to call. The V and J ends lost 4 bases and 0 bases respectively, with 19 bases between them. CDR3 length: 18 amino acids. From germline, CDR1 is MGHRA and CDR2 YSYEKL.

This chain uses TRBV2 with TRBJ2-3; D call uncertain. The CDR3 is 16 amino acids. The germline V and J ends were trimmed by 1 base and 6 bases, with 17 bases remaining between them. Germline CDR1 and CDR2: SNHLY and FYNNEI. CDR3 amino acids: CASSEVKFVGLDTQYF. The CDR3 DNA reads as TGTGCCAGCAGTGAAGTCAAGTTCGTTGGGTTGGATACGCAGTATTTT.

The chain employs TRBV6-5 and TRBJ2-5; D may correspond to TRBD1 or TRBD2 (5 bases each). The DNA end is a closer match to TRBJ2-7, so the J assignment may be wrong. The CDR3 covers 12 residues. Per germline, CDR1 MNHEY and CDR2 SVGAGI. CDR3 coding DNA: TGTGCCAGCAGCCGGGACCGCTACGAGCAGTACTTC. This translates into CASSRDRYEQYF.

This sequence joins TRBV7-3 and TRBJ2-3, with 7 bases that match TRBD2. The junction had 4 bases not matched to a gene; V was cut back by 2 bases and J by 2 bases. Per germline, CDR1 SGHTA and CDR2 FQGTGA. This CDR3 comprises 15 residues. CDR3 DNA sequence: TGTGCCAGCAGCTTACTGGGAGGGCCCACAGATACGCAGTATTTT. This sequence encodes CASSLLGGPTDTQYF.

This chain's CDR3 is CASSPLTTISYNEQFF. The CDR3 coding sequence is TGTGCCAGCAGTCCTCTTACTACGATCTCCTACAATGAGCAGTTCTTC. This rearrangement joins TRBV28 to TRBJ2-1; no reliable D call. This CDR3 has 16 residues. From germline, CDR1 is MDHEN and CDR2 SYDVKM. V was cut by 5 bases and J by 0 bases, with 14 bases left in between.

For the CDR3, the DNA is TGTGCCAGCAGTTACCCCCCCGAGCAGTACTTC. This encodes CASSYPPEQYF. The genes are TRBV6-5 and TRBJ2-5, with D unresolved. The J call may be in error: the DNA end matches TRBJ2-7 better. Germline V CDR1 and CDR2: MNHEY, SVGAGI. The CDR3 is 11 residues long.

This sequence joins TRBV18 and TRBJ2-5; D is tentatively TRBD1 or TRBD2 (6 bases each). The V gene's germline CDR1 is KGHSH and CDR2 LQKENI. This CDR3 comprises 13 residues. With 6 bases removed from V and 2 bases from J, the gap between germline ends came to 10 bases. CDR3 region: CASSRGPQETQYF. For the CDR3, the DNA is TGTGCCAGCTCCCGGGGGCCGCAAGAGACCCAGTACTTC.

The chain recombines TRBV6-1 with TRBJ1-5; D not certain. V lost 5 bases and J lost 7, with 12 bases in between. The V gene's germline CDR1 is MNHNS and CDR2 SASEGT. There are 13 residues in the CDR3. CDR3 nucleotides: TGTGCCAGCAGTAGTCTTTCGGGACAGCCCCAGCATTTT. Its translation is CASSSLSGQPQHF.

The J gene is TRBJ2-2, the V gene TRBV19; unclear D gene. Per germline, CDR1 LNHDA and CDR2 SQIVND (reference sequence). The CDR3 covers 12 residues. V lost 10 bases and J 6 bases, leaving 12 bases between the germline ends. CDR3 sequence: CATSYLSGELFF. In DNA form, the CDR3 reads TGTGCCACCTCGTACCTTTCCGGGGAGCTGTTTTTT.

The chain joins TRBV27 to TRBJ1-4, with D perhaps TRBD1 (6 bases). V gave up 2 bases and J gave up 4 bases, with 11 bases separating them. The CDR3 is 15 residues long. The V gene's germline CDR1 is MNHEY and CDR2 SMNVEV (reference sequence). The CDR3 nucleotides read TGTGCCAGCAGTTTACAGGGGATAGGTAATGAAAAACTGTTTTTT. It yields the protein CASSLQGIGNEKLFF. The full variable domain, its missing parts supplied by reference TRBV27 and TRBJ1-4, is EAQVTQNPRYLITVTGKKLTVTCSQNMNHEYMSWYRQDPGLGLRQIYYSMNVEVTDKGDVPEGYKVSRKEKRNFPLILESPSPNQTSLYFCASSLQGIGNEKLFFGSGTQLSVL.